The 26 T cell receptor beta chains presented below share a single source sample, sequenced in a study of cytomegalovirus exposure and HLA in healthy donors. This PCR relied on a set of 60 Vbeta primers and 13 Jbeta primers. Using immunoSEQ multiplex PCR, the repertoire was profiled, and TCRdb retains in-frame clones only, with some absent. The sample yields roughly 150,000 clones, 64% seen once. Sample: PBMCs. These receptors were taken from a woman under 40 in good health and CMV-seropositive.

V and J are TRBV14 and TRBJ2-3, with 10 bases matching TRBD2. V trimming: 5 bases; J trimming: 4 bases; junction bases outside the gene matches: 9. In germline, CDR1 is SGHDN, CDR2 FVKESK. The CDR3 sequence is 16 residues long. The CDR3 region is CASSLQRGGSADTQYF. CDR3 nucleotides: TGTGCCAGCAGCTTGCAGCGGGGGGGCAGCGCAGATACGCAGTATTTT.

The rearrangement links TRBV5-1 to TRBJ2-5; D not resolved. The J call is in doubt because the DNA end fits TRBJ2-7 better. The length of the CDR3 is 17 residues. In germline, CDR1 is SGHRS, CDR2 YFSETQ. CDR3 DNA: TGCGCCAGCAGTTCCCGTTCCGTCGGTAAATTAACCTACGAGCAGTACTTC. It yields the protein CASSSRSVGKLTYEQYF.

The rearrangement joins TRBV7-2 to TRBJ2-1; 9 bases agree with TRBD2. This CDR3 is 16 amino acids long. Germline trimming cut 5 bases from V and 0 bases from J; bases unmatched to any gene: 5. The germline gives CDR1 SGHTA, CDR2 FQGNSA. The CDR3 loop reads CASSLQTSGSYNEQFF. CDR3 bases: TGTGCCAGCAGCCTTCAGACTAGCGGCTCCTACAATGAGCAGTTCTTC.

The genes are TRBV29-1 and TRBJ2-2, with 9 bases that match TRBD1. CDR1 is SQVTM, CDR2 ANQGSEA, per germline. CDR3 length: 14 amino acids. V shed 3 bases, J shed 5 bases, and the junction held 4 bases outside the gene matches. CDR3 loop: CSVEDRGRTGELFF. CDR3 DNA: TGCAGCGTTGAGGACAGGGGTAGGACCGGGGAGCTGTTTTTT.

The CDR3 nucleotides read TGTGCCAGCAGCTCGAGCTCCTACAATGAGCAGTTCTTC. Translating gives CASSSSSYNEQFF. This chain joins TRBV7-6 and TRBJ2-1; D is unclear. CDR1 is SGHVS, CDR2 FNYEAQ, per germline. The CDR3 has 13 residues. V lost 4 bases to trimming and J lost 0 bases, with 4 bases between them.

V is TRBV29-1 and J is TRBJ2-3; a possible D gene is TRBD2 (6 bases). The CDR3 length is 14 residues. The V end lost 0 bases, the J end lost 10 bases, and 17 bases lay between the germline ends. The germline CDR1 and CDR2 sequences are SQVTM and ANQGSEA. The CDR3 DNA follows: TGCAGCGTTGAAGATGGGGCGGGGTCTATGGCGCAGTATTTT. As protein: CSVEDGAGSMAQYF.

The J gene is TRBJ2-7, the V gene TRBV2; 8 bases are shared with TRBD2. Germline CDR1 and CDR2: SNHLY and FYNNEI. The J segment lost 6 bases and the V segment lost 1 base, leaving 5 bases of the junction unmatched. This CDR3 spans 14 amino acids. The CDR3 bases are TGTGCCAGCAGTGAAGGGCGGGAGGTTAGCGAGCAGTACTTC. This translates into CASSEGREVSEQYF.

The chain uses TRBV6-5 and TRBJ2-5, with D possibly matching TRBD1 (6 bases). This CDR3 is 13 amino acids long. V was cut by 2 bases and J by 5 bases, with 9 bases left in between. CDR1 and CDR2 (germline): MNHEY, SVGAGI. The CDR3 protein is CASSYTGLETQYF. The CDR3 coding sequence is TGTGCCAGCAGTTACACAGGGTTGGAGACCCAGTACTTC.

This chain joins TRBV7-6 and TRBJ2-1; 8 bases match TRBD2. The CDR3 is made up of 15 amino acids. CDR1 is SGHVS and CDR2 is FNYEAQ in the germline V gene. V was pared by 5 bases and J by 2 bases, with 5 bases of the junction left unmatched. CDR3 amino acids: CASSPSSGPYNEQFF. In nucleotides, the CDR3 is TGTGCCAGCAGCCCTTCTAGCGGGCCCTACAATGAGCAGTTCTTC.

The rearrangement links TRBV11-2 to TRBJ2-1, with TRBD2 identical over 7 bases. CDR1 SGHAT and CDR2 FQNNGV come from the germline V gene. CDR3 length: 16 amino acids. V trimming: 6 bases; J trimming: 1 base; junction bases outside the gene matches: 9. The CDR3 sequence is CASSPIRGESYNEQFF. The DNA for the CDR3 is TGTGCCAGCAGTCCTATTCGGGGGGAGTCCTACAATGAGCAGTTCTTC.

The table lists this clone with a few counts. The chain is built from TRBV11-2 and TRBJ1-2; 7 nucleotides align to TRBD1. Germline assignment: CDR1 SGHAT and CDR2 FQNNGV. The length of the CDR3 is 16 residues. V was clipped by 5 bases and J by 1 base; unmatched bases: 10. The CDR3 is CASSPILQGVNYGYTF. CDR3 nucleotides: TGTGCCAGCAGCCCAATTCTGCAGGGGGTTAACTATGGCTACACCTTC.

In the case of this clone: At one of its ends the junction is not consistent with the germline gene, which may arise from a read error. This chain connects TRBV5-5 to TRBJ2-5; TRBD1 matches at 8 bases. Germline V gene data show CDR1 as SGHKS and CDR2 as YYEKEE (reference sequence). The CDR3 runs 14 residues. CDR3 residues: CASRLDRVQETQYF. The CDR3 DNA reads TGTGCCAGCAGGTTGGACAGGGTCCAAGAGACCCAGTACTTC.

This clone showed up just a few times. The rearrangement links TRBV30 to TRBJ1-2; TRBD1 is a possible D gene (6 bases). Trimming removed 5 bases from V and 5 bases from J, with 21 bases in between. The CDR3 has 15 amino acids. Germline CDR1 and CDR2: GTSNPN and SVGIG (reference sequence). The CDR3 here is CAWYQPGGRRYGYTF. The DNA of the CDR3 is TGTGCCTGGTACCAACCGGGGGGGCGCCGGTATGGCTACACCTTC.

The V gene is TRBV29-1, the J gene TRBJ1-1; TRBD1 is a possible D gene (6 bases). This CDR3 comprises 12 residues. Trimming shortened V by 5 bases and J by 6 bases, and 13 bases separated the two germline ends. From germline, CDR1 is SQVTM and CDR2 ANQGSEA. The CDR3: CSVRRQVPEAFF. DNA for the CDR3: TGCAGCGTTCGTAGACAGGTGCCTGAAGCTTTCTTT. Combining the CDR3 with reference TRBV29-1 and TRBJ1-1 gives the whole variable domain SAVISQKPSRDICQRGTSLTIQCQVDSQVTMMFWYRQQPGQSLTLIATANQGSEATYESGFVIDKFPISRPNLTFSTLTVSNMSPEDSSIYLCSVRRQVPEAFFGQGTRLTVV.

V gene TRBV2 combines with J gene TRBJ2-5, with TRBD2 as a possible D gene (5 bases). Germline CDR1 reads SNHLY; CDR2 reads FYNNEI. The CDR3 consists of 13 residues. With 4 bases removed from V and 0 bases from J, the gap between germline ends came to 6 bases. The CDR3: CASSVDYQETQYF. The CDR3 DNA sequence: TGTGCCAGCAGTGTGGACTACCAAGAGACCCAGTACTTC.

This clone was observed a handful of times. This sequence joins TRBV27 and TRBJ2-3, with D possibly being TRBD2 (7 bases). Germline V gene lookup returns CDR1 MNHEY and CDR2 SMNVEV (reference sequence). CDR3 size: 15 residues. Trimming pared 5 bases from V and 4 bases from J, leaving 16 bases between. CDR3 nucleotides: TGTGCCAGCAGTCCATGGGGGGGCCGGGCAGATACGCAGTATTTT. This codes for CASSPWGGRADTQYF.

The gene calls are TRBV9 and TRBJ2-2; D ambiguous. Germline assignment: CDR1 SGDLS and CDR2 YYNGEE. V was clipped by 4 bases and J by 2 bases, with 9 bases between them. CDR3 length: 14 residues. CDR3 bases: TGTGCCAGCAGCACGGGTACCAACACCGGGGAGCTGTTTTTT. Translating it yields CASSTGTNTGELFF.

The rearrangement uses TRBV5-4 and TRBJ2-7, with 7 bases lining up with TRBD1. The germline CDR1 and CDR2 sequences are SGHNT and YYREEE (reference sequence). The CDR3 is made up of 13 amino acids. V shed 3 bases, J shed 3 bases, and the junction held 3 bases outside the gene matches. The CDR3, as DNA: TGTGCCAGCAGCTGGGACAGCAGCTACGAGCAGTACTTC. Translating gives CASSWDSSYEQYF.

This chain's CDR3 is CASKREVEGYTF. The CDR3 nucleotides read TGCGCCAGCAAGAGGGAGGTAGAGGGCTACACCTTC. V and J are TRBV5-1 and TRBJ1-2; D unclear. From germline, CDR1 is SGHRS and CDR2 YFSETQ. V was pared by 6 bases and J by 8 bases, with 14 bases between. The CDR3 runs to 12 residues.

The chain combines TRBV4-1 with TRBJ2-7, with TRBD1 matching over 11 bases. V lost 1 base to trimming and J lost 5 bases; unmatched junction nucleotides: 1. Germline CDR1 and CDR2: MGHRA and YSYEKL. The CDR3 spans 14 residues. The CDR3 reads CASSQGDRGDEQYF. The CDR3 DNA follows: TGCGCCAGCAGCCAAGGGGACAGGGGGGACGAGCAGTACTTC.

As concerns this clone: At one boundary the junction diverges from the germline segment, which might be a read error. The chain employs TRBV7-9 and TRBJ2-5; D gene ambiguous. Germline CDR1 is SEHNR and CDR2 is FQNEAQ (reference sequence). The length of the CDR3 is 12 residues. This CDR3 reads CSSSLAGETQYF. CDR3 DNA: TGTTCCAGCAGCTTAGCCGGAGAGACCCAGTACTTC.

V is TRBV27 and J is TRBJ1-2, with D tentatively TRBD1 (5 bases). Looked up from germline, CDR1 is MNHEY and CDR2 is SMNVEV (reference sequence). V dropped 3 bases and J dropped 1 base, with 15 bases sitting between them. The CDR3 has 16 residues. DNA for the CDR3: TGTGCCAGCAGTTTTACAGGCGCCGTTATTAACTATGGCTACACCTTC. Its protein is CASSFTGAVINYGYTF.

This clone showed up just a few times. At the DNA level, this CDR3 is encoded by other sequences in the same sample as well. The DNA of the CDR3 is TGTGCCAGCAGCCCCCCGGGTCCCCTAAGGGGAGCTTTCTTT. It encodes CASSPPGPLRGAFF. The chain carries TRBV7-9 and TRBJ1-1; TRBD1 might be the D (5 bases). V lost 5 bases to trimming and J lost 10 bases, with 20 bases between them. The CDR3 totals 14 residues. The germline gives CDR1 SEHNR, CDR2 FQNEAQ (reference sequence).

The chain carries TRBV6-5 and TRBJ2-1; 8 bases match TRBD2. The CDR3 contains 13 residues. Germline CDR1 reads MNHEY; CDR2 reads SVGAGI. Trimming cost V 0 bases and J 15 bases; bases outside gene matches: 7. CDR3 protein: CASSYSTQRGMFF. CDR3 DNA sequence: TGTGCCAGCAGTTACTCTACCCAGCGGGGGATGTTCTTC.

The rearrangement joins TRBV5-6 to TRBJ2-3, with D possibly TRBD1 on 6 matching bases. V was pared by 1 base and J by 6 bases, with 15 bases between. Germline V CDR1 and CDR2: SGHDT, YYEEEE. The CDR3 is 15 residues long. This chain's CDR3 is CASSLRGTSGDTQYF. As DNA, the CDR3 is TGTGCCAGCAGCTTGAGGGGGACGTCCGGGGATACGCAGTATTTT.

The chain employs TRBV6-6 and TRBJ1-1; TRBD1 matches at 8 bases. The CDR3 sequence is 16 residues long. The germline V gene has CDR1 MNHNY and CDR2 SVGAGI (reference sequence). Trimming at V came to 4 bases and at J to 6 bases, leaving 13 bases not matched to a gene. Written as DNA, the CDR3 is TGTGCCAGCAGTTCATGGACAGGGCGGGTCATGGCTGAAGCTTTCTTT. Translating gives CASSSWTGRVMAEAFF.